This entry lists 28 T cell receptor beta chains sequenced from one sample in a study of CD8+ T cells in alopecia areata. After isolation, RNA underwent reverse transcription to generate cDNA as the sequencing template. Only in-frame clones appear in the TCRdb table, and some are missing; sequencing was by immunoSEQ multiplex PCR. The table records about 120,000 clones, around 61% of them present only once. The sample consisted of CD4+ T cells sorted from blood. These receptor sequences come from a human donor in good health.

The chain recombines TRBV10-3 with TRBJ1-6, with 8 positions matching TRBD1. The CDR3 covers 20 residues. CDR1 ENHRY and CDR2 SYGVKD come from the germline V gene. V was clipped by 5 bases and J by 1 base; unmatched bases: 16. The CDR3 nucleotides read TGTGCCATCAGTAACAACATAGGAGGGACAGGTCTTTCCTATAATTCACCCCTCCACTTT. This sequence encodes CAISNNIGGTGLSYNSPLHF.

This CDR3 is CASSLVQGVAYEQYF. The CDR3 coding sequence is TGTGCCAGCAGTTTAGTCCAGGGGGTAGCCTACGAGCAGTACTTC. The rearrangement joins TRBV27 to TRBJ2-7; 7 bases are shared with TRBD1. Unmatched junction bases numbered 6, after V lost 2 bases and J lost 2 bases. Germline V gene lookup returns CDR1 MNHEY and CDR2 SMNVEV (reference sequence). The CDR3 is 15 amino acids.

The chain is built from TRBV5-6 and TRBJ2-5, with a tentative D call TRBD1 (7 bases). Trimming stripped 2 bases from V and 1 base from J, with 15 bases between. This CDR3 contains 16 residues. Germline CDR1 and CDR2: SGHDT and YYEEEE. The CDR3 coding sequence is TGTGCCAGCAGCTTCCTTGCGGGGACAGTCCAAGAGACCCAGTACTTC. Amino acids: CASSFLAGTVQETQYF.

The sample holds a few counts of this clone. V is TRBV29-1 and J is TRBJ2-3; the match to TRBD2 covers 7 bases. There are 14 residues in the CDR3. Germline V gene sequence: CDR1 SQVTM, CDR2 ANQGSEA. Trimming cost V 2 bases and J 8 bases; bases outside gene matches: 10. The DNA for the CDR3 is TGCAGCGTTGAACCCGGGATGGGGAGGGTTACGCAGTATTTT. Protein product: CSVEPGMGRVTQYF.

The genes are TRBV15 and TRBJ1-2; possible D gene TRBD1, 6 bases. V lost 5 bases and J 9 bases, leaving 10 bases between the germline ends. This CDR3 is 11 amino acids long. Germline V gene sequence: CDR1 LNHNV, CDR2 YYDKDF (reference sequence). The DNA for the CDR3 is TGTGCCACCAGCGGGGGCTTTAGCTACACCTTC. This encodes CATSGGFSYTF.

The chain uses TRBV5-6 and TRBJ2-3; D remains unclear. Per the germline V gene, CDR1 is SGHDT and CDR2 is YYEEEE. This CDR3 comprises 15 residues. V was trimmed by 4 bases and J by 2 bases, leaving 14 bases between them. The CDR3, as DNA: TGTGCCAGCAGCCCCTCGTCTGTACCCACAGATACGCAGTATTTT. It specifies CASSPSSVPTDTQYF. Full variable domain (missing parts from reference TRBV5-6 and TRBJ2-3): DAGVTQSPTHLIKTRGQQVTLRCSPKSGHDTVSWYQQALGQGPQFIFQYYEEEERQRGNFPDRFSGHQFPNYSSELNVNALLLGDSALYLCASSPSSVPTDTQYFGPGTRLTVL.

The CDR3 sequence is CASSQGGRGYTF. In DNA, the CDR3 is TGCGCCAGCAGCCAAGGGGGTCGAGGCTACACCTTC. The gene calls are TRBV4-1 and TRBJ1-2; no reliable D call. Germline CDR1 is MGHRA and CDR2 is YSYEKL. The CDR3 has 12 residues. Trimming left V 1 base short and J 8 bases short, with 8 bases between.

This clone appeared a few times. V usage is TRBV23-1 and J usage is TRBJ1-1; D gene ambiguous. TRBV23-1 is classed as an ORF, of uncertain function. Trimming removed 11 bases at V and 1 base at J, with 8 bases between. The CDR3 is 11 residues long. This CDR3 reads CASERNTEAFF. The DNA of the CDR3 is TGCGCCTCAGAACGGAACACTGAAGCTTTCTTT.

The chain couples TRBV5-4 to TRBJ2-2, with D uncertain. CDR1 SGHNT and CDR2 YYREEE come from the germline V gene (reference sequence). The CDR3 length is 15 residues. V lost 1 base and J 4 bases, leaving 11 bases between the germline ends. The CDR3 reads CASSLNVGGTGELFF. CDR3 bases: TGTGCCAGCAGCTTGAACGTGGGTGGCACCGGGGAGCTGTTTTTT.

V is TRBV2 and J is TRBJ2-7, with D possibly matching TRBD1 (8 bases). This CDR3 contains 15 residues. CDR1 SNHLY and CDR2 FYNNEI come from the germline V gene. V lost 6 bases, J lost 2 bases, and 17 bases lay in between. CDR3 coding DNA: TGTGCCAGCAGCCTGGGGGGGACAGGAGCCTACGAGCAGTACTTC. Protein product: CASSLGGTGAYEQYF.

This chain connects TRBV29-1 to TRBJ2-5; D remains unclear. Germline V gene lookup returns CDR1 SQVTM and CDR2 ANQGSEA. The ends were cut back, 4 bases at V and 2 bases at J, with 8 bases in the middle. This CDR3 region has 12 residues. This CDR3 is CSVVLRQETQYF. The CDR3 coding sequence is TGCAGCGTTGTCTTGAGACAAGAGACCCAGTACTTC.

The chain joins TRBV6-5 to TRBJ2-2, with unresolved D. Trimming left V 8 bases short and J 4 bases short, with 8 bases between. This CDR3 has 12 residues. Germline V gives CDR1 MNHEY, CDR2 SVGAGI. Here the CDR3 DNA reads TGTGCCAGCTACTCGCCCACCGGGGAGCTGTTTTTT. Amino acid sequence: CASYSPTGELFF.

This clone was observed a handful of times. This chain joins TRBV5-6 and TRBJ2-3, with D perhaps TRBD2 (5 bases). This CDR3 spans 13 amino acids. CDR1 is SGHDT, CDR2 YYEEEE, per germline. V lost 4 bases and J 1 base, leaving 7 bases between the germline ends. The CDR3 reads CASSAAGTDTQYF. The CDR3 DNA reads as TGTGCCAGCAGCGCAGCGGGCACAGATACGCAGTATTTT.

A single count supports this clone. This chain uses TRBV15 with TRBJ2-5; the D call may be TRBD1 or TRBD2 (5 bases each). There are 14 residues in the CDR3. CDR1 and CDR2 from the germline V gene are LNHNV and YYDKDF (reference sequence). Trimming removed 6 bases from V and 7 bases from J, with 18 bases in between. CDR3 coding DNA: TGTGCCACCAGAAGGGACCAAACCCCCGGGACCCAGTACTTC. Protein product: CATRRDQTPGTQYF. The complete variable domain, with remaining parts taken from reference TRBV15 and TRBJ2-5, reads DAMVIQNPRYQVTQFGKPVTLSCSQTLNHNVMYWYQQKSSQAPKLLFHYYDKDFNNEADTPDNFQSRRPNTSFCFLDIRSPGLGDTAMYLCATRRDQTPGTQYFGPGTRLLVL.

The chain recombines TRBV5-1 with TRBJ2-5; perhaps TRBD1 as D (6 bases). This CDR3 has 13 residues. Trimming pared 1 base from V and 5 bases from J, leaving 9 bases between. Germline-derived CDR1 and CDR2 are SGHRS and YFSETQ. The CDR3 region is CASSLITGETQYF. CDR3 nucleotide sequence: TGCGCCAGCAGCTTGATCACAGGGGAGACCCAGTACTTC.

This sequence joins TRBV2 and TRBJ2-3; TRBD1 matches at 11 bases. There are 15 residues in the CDR3. Germline assignment: CDR1 SNHLY and CDR2 FYNNEI. After removal of 6 bases from V and 4 bases from J, the junction contained 6 bases not matched to a gene. The CDR3 DNA sequence: TGTGCCAGCAGCCAGGACAGGGGGCTGGCAGATACGCAGTATTTT. Protein: CASSQDRGLADTQYF.

This clone was observed a handful of times. The chain couples TRBV5-1 to TRBJ1-6; 7 nucleotides line up with TRBD1. Germline V gene lookup returns CDR1 SGHRS and CDR2 YFSETQ. J was trimmed by 7 bases and V by 0 bases; bases with no gene match: 4. The CDR3 is made up of 15 amino acids. This chain's CDR3 is CASSLEQGRNSPLHF. In DNA, the CDR3 is TGCGCCAGCAGCTTGGAACAGGGGAGAAATTCACCCCTCCACTTT. The full variable domain, in which reference TRBV5-1 and TRBJ1-6 provide the parts outside the CDR3, is KAGVTQTPRYLIKTRGQQVTLSCSPISGHRSVSWYQQTPGQGLQFLFEYFSETQRNKGNFPGRFSGRQFSNSRSEMNVSTLELGDSALYLCASSLEQGRNSPLHFGNGTRLTVT.

The chain carries TRBV30 and TRBJ1-1, with D perhaps matching TRBD1 (5 bases). CDR1 is GTSNPN, CDR2 SVGIG, per germline (reference sequence). Trimming shortened V by 5 bases and J by 3 bases, and 16 bases separated the two germline ends. This CDR3 contains 14 residues. The CDR3 region has the DNA TGTGCCTGGGATTCGACAGAGTGGGACACTGAAGCTTTCTTT. Translated: CAWDSTEWDTEAFF.

The chain uses TRBV29-1 and TRBJ2-3; 7 bases fit TRBD1. V shed 4 bases and J 5 bases; nucleotides not matched to a gene: 6. Germline CDR1 SQVTM, CDR2 ANQGSEA. The CDR3 has 13 residues. CDR3 DNA sequence: TGCAGCGTTGGTCAGTCAGGGGGAGATACGCAGTATTTT. Translating it yields CSVGQSGGDTQYF.

This chain links TRBV7-2 with TRBJ1-1, with a possible D match to TRBD1 (6 bases). This CDR3 is built from 15 residues. CDR1 SGHTA and CDR2 FQGNSA come from the germline V gene. V lost 5 bases to trimming and J lost 2 bases, with 15 bases between them. Here the CDR3 reads CASSRGGKFNTEAFF. CDR3 nucleotides: TGTGCCAGCAGCCGAGGGGGAAAATTCAACACTGAAGCTTTCTTT.

The V and J genes are TRBV29-1 and TRBJ1-4; D gene unclear. This CDR3 region has 14 residues. Germline CDR1 is SQVTM and CDR2 is ANQGSEA. Deletions cut 5 bases from V and 0 bases from J, with 10 bases between. CDR3 nucleotide sequence: TGCAGCGTTCAGGACCCTGCAACTAATGAAAAACTGTTTTTT. This encodes CSVQDPATNEKLFF.

The rearrangement links TRBV9 to TRBJ2-1; no clear D. The germline CDR1 and CDR2 sequences are SGDLS and YYNGEE. The CDR3 totals 14 residues. The ends were cut back, 5 bases at V and 1 base at J, with 10 bases in the middle. CDR3 sequence (DNA): TGTGCCAGCAGTGATCCGGCGTCCTACAATGAGCAGTTCTTC. Its translation: CASSDPASYNEQFF. The variable domain in full, completed from reference TRBV9 and TRBJ2-1, reads DSGVTQTPKHLITATGQRVTLRCSPRSGDLSVYWYQQSLDQGLQFLIQYYNGEERAKGNILERFSAQQFPDLHSELNLSSLELGDSALYFCASSDPASYNEQFFGPGTRLTVL.

By share, this clone counts as medium-sized. The V gene is TRBV2, the J gene TRBJ2-2; no clear D. CDR3 size: 13 residues. The germline V gene encodes CDR1 SNHLY and CDR2 FYNNEI. Trimming removed 6 bases from V and 2 bases from J, with 7 bases in between. The CDR3 region is CASSDINTGELFF. CDR3 bases: TGTGCCAGCAGCGATATAAACACCGGGGAGCTGTTTTTT.

There are a few counts of this clone. The V and J genes are TRBV29-1 and TRBJ1-6, with no clear D. The germline CDR1 and CDR2 sequences are SQVTM and ANQGSEA. This CDR3 comprises 13 residues. The ends were cut back, 4 bases at V and 8 bases at J, with 12 bases in the middle. CDR3 region: CSVAKGEHSPLHF. CDR3 DNA sequence: TGCAGCGTTGCAAAAGGAGAGCATTCACCCCTCCACTTT.

The chain recombines TRBV2 with TRBJ1-2, with 7 bases aligning to TRBD1. The V gene's germline CDR1 is SNHLY and CDR2 FYNNEI. The V and J ends lost 6 bases and 7 bases, in that order; junction bases with no gene match: 11. The CDR3 has 14 amino acids. In DNA form, the CDR3 reads TGTGCCAGCAGGGACAGGTTTGCTCGAGGTGGCTACACCTTC. This codes for CASRDRFARGGYTF.

The V gene is TRBV5-4, the J gene TRBJ1-2; D unclear. This CDR3 has 16 residues. The germline V gene has CDR1 SGHNT and CDR2 YYREEE (reference sequence). V lost 5 bases and J lost 4, with 21 bases in between. CDR3 protein: CASSDSGPTILYGYTF. The CDR3 region has the DNA TGTGCCAGCAGTGATTCCGGGCCGACGATCCTCTATGGCTACACCTTC. The entire variable domain, with the rest obtained from reference TRBV5-4 and TRBJ1-2, is as follows: ETGVTQSPTHLIKTRGQQVTLRCSSQSGHNTVSWYQQALGQGPQFIFQYYREEENGRGNFPPRFSGLQFPNYSSELNVNALELDDSALYLCASSDSGPTILYGYTFGSGTRLTVV.

The V gene is TRBV5-6, the J gene TRBJ2-3, with D possibly being TRBD1 (7 bases). The CDR3 covers 16 residues. V lost 5 bases to trimming and J lost 2 bases, with 18 bases between them. Germline-derived CDR1 and CDR2 are SGHDT and YYEEEE. The CDR3 nucleotides are TGTGCCAGCAGTTCGGAGACAGGGACTTACACAGATACGCAGTATTTT. Its translation is CASSSETGTYTDTQYF.

The J gene is TRBJ2-2, the V gene TRBV23-1, with 9 positions matching TRBD1. TRBV23-1 is an open reading frame, and its role is uncertain. The CDR3 totals 15 residues. J was trimmed by 4 bases and V by 6 bases; bases with no gene match: 6. CDR3 in amino acids: CASRIGQGCTGELFF. The CDR3 region has the DNA TGCGCCAGCAGGATAGGACAGGGGTGCACCGGGGAGCTGTTTTTT.